This T cell receptor beta chain emerged from a study of blood T cell repertoires in COVID-19. At the level of the study: The United States, Italy and Spain were the sources of the acute and convalescent COVID-19 samples.

Seattle enrolled patients during active infection and tracked them longitudinally. The table came from immunoSEQ multiplex PCR; TCRdb's copy has only in-frame clones and leaves some out. The sample has hundreds of thousands of clones, approximately 88% seen once. This clone was seen more than once but under ten times. Additional DNA sequences in this sample encode the identical CDR3. CDR1 is GTSNPN and CDR2 is SVGIG in the germline V gene (reference sequence). V lost 0 bases, J lost 2 bases, and 7 bases lay in between. The CDR3 runs to 13 residues. The specimen was peripheral blood. The V gene is TRBV30, the J gene TRBJ1-1, with D maybe TRBD1 (5 bases). The TCR originated in a woman in her 70s with COVID-19, enrolled during active disease. CDR3 sequence: CAWSVDRNTEAFF. The CDR3 coding sequence is TGTGCCTGGAGTGTAGACAGAAACACTGAAGCTTTCTTT.